This T cell receptor beta chain was observed in a study of CD8+ T cells in alopecia areata. Overall study context: Those treated were given oral tofacitinib at 5 to 10 mg twice daily. The study's findings and limits: Normal scalp showed lower clonality than lesional scalp, especially alopecia totalis/universalis. TCRs were shared less clearly across patients than in mice, possibly for HLA-related reasons. Within the top 100, expanded CD8+ clones significantly decreased with tofacitinib, as did scalp clonality.

The germline V gene encodes CDR1 SGHTA and CDR2 FQGNSA. The CDR3 totals 16 residues. The ends were cut back, 0 bases at V and 4 bases at J, with 13 bases in the middle. As to this clone: What it binds is unknown.

Treatment indicated: oral pan-JAK inhibitor, 5-10 mg twice daily. Extracted RNA was reverse transcribed, and the resulting cDNA served as sequencing template. Here immunoSEQ multiplex PCR was the method, and the copy in TCRdb shows in-frame clones only, minus some. Seen here are nearly 110,000 clones, less than 90% observed once, and the top ten hold over 20%. The V call is TRBV7-2, the J call TRBJ2-1; D not certain. The TCR originated in a human donor with alopecia areata. The sequences come from CD8+ T cells sorted from blood, collected at week 24, from a patient treated with tofacitinib. The CDR3 loop is CASSLATSQVYNEQFF. CDR3 sequence (DNA): TGTGCCAGCAGCTTAGCAACATCGCAGGTTTACAATGAGCAGTTCTTC.